The TCR beta chain under discussion was sequenced for a study of cytomegalovirus exposure and HLA in healthy donors. Points on this clone: The antigen remains undetermined.

Whole-study results and caveats: Available immune exposure information covered CMV serostatus only.

The PCR was carried out with 60 Vbeta primers and 13 Jbeta primers. This table comes from immunoSEQ multiplex PCR, and its TCRdb copy is limited to in-frame clones, with some not included. The sample yields over 150,000 clones, approximately 80% seen once. The receptor was derived from a man aged 25-40 years in good health and CMV-seropositive. The specimen sequenced was PBMCs.

CDR3 nucleotide sequence: TGTGCCAGCAGCCAGGGAACTGGAAACACCATATATTTT. This translates into CASSQGTGNTIYF. This chain joins TRBV6-5 and TRBJ1-3, with TRBD1 as a possible D gene (5 bases). This CDR3 comprises 13 residues. V gave up 6 bases and J gave up 2 bases, with 8 bases separating them. Germline loops: CDR1 MNHEY, CDR2 SVGAGI.